Here is one T cell receptor beta chain with its context. Its specificity is unknown. This sample was taken from a study of graft-versus-host responses after intestinal transplantation. Across the whole study: Multivisceral, liver-intestinal, or isolated intestinal transplants were performed in recipients.

The study, taken as a whole, reports: HvG clone declines early post-transplant were associated with peak circulating GvH levels. High graft-versus-host to host-versus-graft clonal ratios were seen in allografts of patients with graft-donor T cell macrochimerism. In recipient marrow, GvH clones were found, and some appeared first in ileum or blood.

The repertoire was sequenced with immunoSEQ multiplex PCR; TCRdb's copy has only in-frame clones and lacks some. The sample comprises around 100,000 clones, roughly nine tenths of which are singletons, and roughly 0.24% rests with the top ten. V lost 1 base and J 5 bases, leaving 14 bases between the germline ends. The CDR3 consists of 16 residues. Germline V CDR1 and CDR2: KGHSH, LQKENI. Material: unstimulated CD4+ T cells sorted from spleen or lymph node cells, obtained before transplant. This sequence was found in a human donor who was the organ donor for an intestinal transplant. The chain recombines TRBV18 with TRBJ2-2; D may match TRBD1 or TRBD2 (6 bases each). The CDR3: CASSPRSRRGTGELFF. The DNA for the CDR3 is TGTGCCAGCTCACCACGGTCGAGGAGGGGGACCGGGGAGCTGTTTTTT.